A single TCR beta chain is shown here with its context. V was pared by 5 bases and J by 3 bases, with 13 bases between. The CDR3 has 14 residues. Germline V lookup: CDR1 SGHTA, CDR2 FQGTGA. The data are from a study of blood T cell repertoires in COVID-19. On the study more broadly: Nucleic acid was either cDNA or gDNA, and it came from T cells, B-cell-depleted T cells, or PBMCs.

The table came from immunoSEQ multiplex PCR; TCRdb's copy has only in-frame clones and leaves some out. Among over 200,000 clones listed, 85% to 90% were seen once. The TCR was taken from a woman aged 60-75 years with acute or convalescent COVID-19. Sequencing input: peripheral blood. This chain joins TRBV7-3 and TRBJ1-2, with a weak D call TRBD1 (5 bases). The CDR3 DNA reads TGTGCCAGCAGCCGACAGAGGGAGGACTATGGCTACACCTTC. Amino acids: CASSRQREDYGYTF.